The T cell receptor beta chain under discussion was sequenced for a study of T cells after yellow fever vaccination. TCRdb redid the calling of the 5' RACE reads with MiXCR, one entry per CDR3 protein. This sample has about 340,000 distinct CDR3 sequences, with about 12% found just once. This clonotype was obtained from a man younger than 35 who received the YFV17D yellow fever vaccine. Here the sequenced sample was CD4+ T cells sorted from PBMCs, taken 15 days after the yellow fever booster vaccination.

This CDR3 reads CASSTPGAGANVLTF. Written as DNA, the CDR3 is TGTGCCAGCAGCACCCCCGGCGCTGGGGCCAACGTCCTGACTTTC. The gene calls are TRBV12-3 or TRBV12-4 and TRBJ2-6, with D unclear. V was trimmed by 6 bases and J by 2 bases, leaving 11 bases between them. This CDR3 has 15 amino acids.